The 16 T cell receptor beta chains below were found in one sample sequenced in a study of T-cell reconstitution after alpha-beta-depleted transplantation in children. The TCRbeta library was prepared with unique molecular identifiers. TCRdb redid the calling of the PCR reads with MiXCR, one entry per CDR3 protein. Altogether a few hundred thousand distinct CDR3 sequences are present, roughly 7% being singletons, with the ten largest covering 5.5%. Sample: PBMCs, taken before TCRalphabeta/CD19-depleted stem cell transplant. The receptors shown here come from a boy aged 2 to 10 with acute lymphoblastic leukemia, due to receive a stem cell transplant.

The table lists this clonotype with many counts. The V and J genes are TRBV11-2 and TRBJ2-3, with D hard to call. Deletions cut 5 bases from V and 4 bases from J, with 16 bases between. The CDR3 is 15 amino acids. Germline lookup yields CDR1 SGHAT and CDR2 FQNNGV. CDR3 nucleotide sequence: TGTGCCAGCAGCCTATCGGCCTGGGTGGCAGATACGCAGTATTTT. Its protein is CASSLSAWVADTQYF. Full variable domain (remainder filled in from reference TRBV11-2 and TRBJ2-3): EAGVAQSPRYKIIEKRQSVAFWCNPISGHATLYWYQQILGQGPKLLIQFQNNGVVDDSQLPKDRFSAERLKGVDSTLKIQPAKLEDSAVYLCASSLSAWVADTQYFGPGTRLTVL.

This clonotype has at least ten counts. The CDR3 region is CSVEAKTVETQYF. CDR3 DNA: TGCAGCGTTGAAGCCAAGACGGTAGAGACCCAGTACTTC. The chain carries TRBV29-1 and TRBJ2-5; D not resolved. CDR1 is SQVTM and CDR2 is ANQGSEA in the germline V gene. V gave up 1 base and J gave up 4 bases, with 10 bases separating them. CDR3 size: 13 residues.

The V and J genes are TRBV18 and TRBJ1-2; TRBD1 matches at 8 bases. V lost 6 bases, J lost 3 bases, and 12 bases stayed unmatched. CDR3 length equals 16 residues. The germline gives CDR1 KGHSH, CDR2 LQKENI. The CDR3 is CASSQGAARLYYGYTF. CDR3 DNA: TGTGCCAGCTCGCAGGGGGCGGCTCGGCTCTACTATGGCTACACCTTC.

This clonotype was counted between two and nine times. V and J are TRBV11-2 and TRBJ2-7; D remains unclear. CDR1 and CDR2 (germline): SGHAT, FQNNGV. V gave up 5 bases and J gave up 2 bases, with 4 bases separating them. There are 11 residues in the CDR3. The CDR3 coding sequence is TGTGCCAGCAGCGGACCCTACGAGCAGTACTTC. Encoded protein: CASSGPYEQYF.

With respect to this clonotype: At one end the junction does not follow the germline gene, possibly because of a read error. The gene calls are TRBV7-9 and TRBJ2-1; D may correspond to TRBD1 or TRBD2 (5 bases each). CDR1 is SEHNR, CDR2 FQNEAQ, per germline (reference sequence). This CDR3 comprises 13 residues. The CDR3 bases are TGTGCCATCAGCCGGGACCTCCAACGGGAGCAGTTCTTC. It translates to CAISRDLQREQFF.

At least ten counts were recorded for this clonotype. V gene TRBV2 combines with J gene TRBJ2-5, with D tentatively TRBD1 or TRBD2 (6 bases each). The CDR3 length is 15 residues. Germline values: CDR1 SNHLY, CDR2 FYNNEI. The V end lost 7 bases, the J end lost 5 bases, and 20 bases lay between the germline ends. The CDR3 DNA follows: TGTGCCAGCACTCAAAGGGGGGAGTATGGGGAGACCCAGTACTTC. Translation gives CASTQRGEYGETQYF.

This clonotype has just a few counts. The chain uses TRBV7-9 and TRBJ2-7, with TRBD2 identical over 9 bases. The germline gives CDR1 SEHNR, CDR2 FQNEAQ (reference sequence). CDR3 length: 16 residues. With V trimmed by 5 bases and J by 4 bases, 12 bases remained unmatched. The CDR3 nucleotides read TGTGCCAGCAGCGCTATGACCGGGACTAGCATTTACGAGCAGTACTTC. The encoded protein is CASSAMTGTSIYEQYF.

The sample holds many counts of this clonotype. The CDR3 is CASSHFQGAPDYEQYF. DNA of the CDR3: TGTGCCAGCAGTCACTTCCAGGGCGCCCCCGACTACGAGCAGTACTTC. The chain is built from TRBV6-5 and TRBJ2-7; the D gene is possibly TRBD1 (5 bases). Germline V lookup: CDR1 MNHEY, CDR2 SVGAGI. V was pared by 5 bases and J by 3 bases, with 20 bases between. The CDR3 has 16 amino acids.

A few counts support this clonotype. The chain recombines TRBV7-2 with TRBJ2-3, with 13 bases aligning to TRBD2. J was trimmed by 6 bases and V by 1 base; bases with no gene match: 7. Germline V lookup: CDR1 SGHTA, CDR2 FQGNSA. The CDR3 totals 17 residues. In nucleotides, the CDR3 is TGTGCCAGCAGCTTAGTTGGGACTAGCGGGATATCGGATACGCAGTATTTT. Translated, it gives CASSLVGTSGISDTQYF.

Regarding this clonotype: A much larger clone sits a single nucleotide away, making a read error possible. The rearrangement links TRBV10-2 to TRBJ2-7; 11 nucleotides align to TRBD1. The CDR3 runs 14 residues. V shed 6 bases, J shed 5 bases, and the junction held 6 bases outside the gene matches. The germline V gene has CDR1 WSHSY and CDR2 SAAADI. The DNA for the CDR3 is TGCGCCAGCAGGGAACAGGGACAGGGGGACGAGCAGTACTTC. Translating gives CASREQGQGDEQYF.

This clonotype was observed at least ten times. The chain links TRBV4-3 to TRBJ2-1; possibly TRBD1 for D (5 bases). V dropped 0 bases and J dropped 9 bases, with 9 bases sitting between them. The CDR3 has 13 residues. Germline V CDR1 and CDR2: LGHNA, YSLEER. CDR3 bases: TGCGCCAGCAGCCAAGAGGACAAACCTGAGCAGTTCTTC. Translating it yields CASSQEDKPEQFF.

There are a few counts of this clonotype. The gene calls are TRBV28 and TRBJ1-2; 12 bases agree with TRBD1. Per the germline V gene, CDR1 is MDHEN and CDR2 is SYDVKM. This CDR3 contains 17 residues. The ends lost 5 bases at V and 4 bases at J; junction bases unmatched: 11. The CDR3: CASSVTSGTGGIYGYTF. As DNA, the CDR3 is TGTGCCAGCAGTGTTACTAGTGGGACAGGGGGCATCTATGGCTACACCTTC.

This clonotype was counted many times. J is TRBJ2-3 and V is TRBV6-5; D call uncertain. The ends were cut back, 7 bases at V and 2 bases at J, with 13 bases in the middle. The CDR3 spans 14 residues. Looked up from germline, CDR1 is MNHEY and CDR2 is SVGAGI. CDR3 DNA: TGTGCCAGCACCCCATTGGTCTCCACAGATACGCAGTATTTT. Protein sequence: CASTPLVSTDTQYF.

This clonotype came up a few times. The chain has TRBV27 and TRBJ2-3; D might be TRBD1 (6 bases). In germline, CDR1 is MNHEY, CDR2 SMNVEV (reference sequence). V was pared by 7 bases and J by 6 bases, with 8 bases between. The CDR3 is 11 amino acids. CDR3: CASNTGDTQYF. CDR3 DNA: TGTGCCAGCAACACAGGGGATACGCAGTATTTT.

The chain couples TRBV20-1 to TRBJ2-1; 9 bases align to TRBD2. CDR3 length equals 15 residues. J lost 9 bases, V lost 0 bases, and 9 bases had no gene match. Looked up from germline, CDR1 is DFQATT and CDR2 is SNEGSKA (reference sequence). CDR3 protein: CSARDSAGGAIEQFF. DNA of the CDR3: TGCAGTGCTAGAGATTCCGCGGGGGGGGCAATTGAGCAGTTCTTC.

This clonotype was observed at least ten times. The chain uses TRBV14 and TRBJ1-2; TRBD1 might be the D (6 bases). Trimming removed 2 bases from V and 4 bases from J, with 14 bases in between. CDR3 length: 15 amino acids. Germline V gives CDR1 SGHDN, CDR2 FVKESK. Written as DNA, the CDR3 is TGTGCCAGCAGCCAATACAGGGTCCCAAGCTATGGCTACACCTTC. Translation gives CASSQYRVPSYGYTF.